This entry features one T cell receptor (beta chain) sequence. Original data processing: Amplification from reference gene primers served as the basis for estimated nucleated cell counts. Profiling relied on immunoSEQ multiplex PCR, and the TCRdb table lists in-frame clones only, not all of them. V and J calls and clone size follow that table, whereas D and trimming were derived from the DNA. The sample shows about 280,000 clones, just over 85% of them seen only once. This entry belongs to a study of blood T cell repertoires in COVID-19. Across the study: Collection of acute and convalescent COVID-19 samples took place in the United States, Italy and Spain. Sources were T cells, B-cell-depleted T cells, or PBMCs; the material itself was cDNA or gDNA.

The CDR3 loop spans 16 amino acids. In germline, CDR1 is ENHRY, CDR2 SYGVKD. Trimming took off 2 bases at V and 3 bases at J, with 17 bases between the two ends. The specimen sequenced was peripheral blood. The genes are TRBV10-3 and TRBJ2-7; D unresolved. The sequence came from a woman younger than 45 with active or convalescent COVID-19. The CDR3 spells CAISEGLDLQFYEQYF. The CDR3 DNA reads TGTGCCATCAGTGAGGGGCTCGATTTGCAGTTCTACGAGCAGTACTTC.